The T cell receptor (beta chain) under discussion was sequenced for a study of graft-versus-host responses after intestinal transplantation. About the study: Among the recipients, all got anti-thymocyte globulin induction and then tacrolimus and steroids for around 3 years.

The length of the CDR3 is 15 residues. With 5 bases removed from V and 8 bases from J, the gap between germline ends came to 21 bases. In germline, CDR1 is MDHEN, CDR2 SYDVKM. Data came from immunoSEQ multiplex PCR; TCRdb stores just in-frame clones and leaves some out. The sample lists 37,000 or so clones, about 90% seen once, with 2.3% in the top ten. The study's findings and limits: Association was observed between peak circulating GvH clone levels and early post-transplant HvG declines. When patients had graft-donor T cell macrochimerism, their allografts held high graft-versus-host to host-versus-graft clonal ratios.

Points on this clone: Its antigen remains unknown.

The gene calls are TRBV28 and TRBJ1-2; the D gene is possibly TRBD1 (5 bases). The clonotype was recovered from a human patient who received an intestinal transplant, so some T cells may come from the graft donor. The sample was PBMCs, taken around 43 weeks after intestinal transplant. The CDR3 DNA reads TGTGCCAGCAGTCCTCCCCAGGGAGGGTTAGAAGGCTACACCTTC. It codes for CASSPPQGGLEGYTF.